This TCR beta chain was obtained from a study of human T cells and chemical hapten exposure. Findings of the study overall: Correlating positively with patch test score were the PT1 expanded TCR counts.

The CDR3 is 14 residues long. Trimming took 5 bases from V and 7 from J, leaving 19 bases between them. Germline values: CDR1 DFQATT, CDR2 SNEGSKA (reference sequence). MiXCR was run by TCRdb on the RACE reads, yielding one entry per CDR3 protein. Among about 350,000 distinct CDR3 sequences listed, 4.5% to 5.5% were seen once. Time point specified: pre-sensitization, week 0. Treatment here: therapeutic diphenylcyclopropenone sensitization with weekly scalp DPC. This clonotype has a count of ten or more. No antigen is known for it. The specimen comprised whole blood, sampled in connection with sensitization to the hapten diphenylcyclopropenone (DPC). The gene calls are TRBV20-1 and TRBJ2-3; the D call may be TRBD1 or TRBD2 (5 bases each). The TCR originated in a woman between 18 and 29 years old with alopecia areata. Some clones in this sample may be carry-over from other donors' samples. The CDR3 loop is CSASAIRGRHTQYF. CDR3 DNA sequence: TGCAGTGCTTCAGCCATCCGGGGACGACATACGCAGTATTTT.